This T cell receptor beta chain appears in the sequencing data of a study of OX40 agonist ivuxolimab in advanced cancers. Study-level information: Ivuxolimab, an agonistic anti-OX40 (CD134) antibody, was given to patients.

Study-level findings and limits: CD4+ and CD8+ T cells in blood underwent clonal expansion by week 6 at 0.1 to 3.0 mg/kg. Which antigen the expanded peripheral T cells recognized is unknown.

Details on this clone: The antigen is undetermined.

Here immunoSEQ multiplex PCR was the method, and the copy in TCRdb shows in-frame clones only, minus some. The sample carries 60,000 to 100,000 clones, 85% to 95% recorded once. Autoimmune disease history or systemic immunosuppression disqualified patients. The CDR3 is made up of 17 amino acids. Germline CDR1 and CDR2: SGHDN and FVKESK. The ends lost 5 bases at V and 0 bases at J; junction bases unmatched: 10. Here the sequenced sample was CD4+ or CD8+ T cells sorted from blood, taken in a trial of the OX40 agonist ivuxolimab. The V and J genes are TRBV14 and TRBJ1-2; 9 nucleotides match TRBD1. This sequence was found in an adult with an advanced solid tumor such as melanoma, head and neck, liver or kidney cancer. CDR3 nucleotides: TGTGCCAGCAGCGGGATCCGGGACAGGGATTCTAACTATGGCTACACCTTC. Its translation is CASSGIRDRDSNYGYTF.